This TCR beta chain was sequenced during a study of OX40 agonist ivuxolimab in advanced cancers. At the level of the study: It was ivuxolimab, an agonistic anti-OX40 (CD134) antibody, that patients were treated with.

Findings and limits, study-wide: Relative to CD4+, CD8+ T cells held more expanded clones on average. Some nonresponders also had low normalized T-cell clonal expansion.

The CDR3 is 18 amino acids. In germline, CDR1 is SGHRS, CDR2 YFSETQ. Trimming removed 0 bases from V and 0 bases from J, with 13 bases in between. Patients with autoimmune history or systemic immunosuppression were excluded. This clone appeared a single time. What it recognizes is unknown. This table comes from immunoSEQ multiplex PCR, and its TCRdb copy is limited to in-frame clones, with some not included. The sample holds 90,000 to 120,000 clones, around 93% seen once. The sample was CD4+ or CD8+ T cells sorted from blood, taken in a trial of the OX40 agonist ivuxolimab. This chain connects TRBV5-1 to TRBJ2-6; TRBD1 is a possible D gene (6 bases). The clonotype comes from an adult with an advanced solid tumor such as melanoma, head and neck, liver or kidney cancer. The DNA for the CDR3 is TGCGCCAGCAGCTTGGGGACAGCCACCACCTCTGGGGCCAACGTCCTGACTTTC. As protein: CASSLGTATTSGANVLTF. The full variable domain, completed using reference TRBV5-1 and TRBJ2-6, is KAGVTQTPRYLIKTRGQQVTLSCSPISGHRSVSWYQQTPGQGLQFLFEYFSETQRNKGNFPGRFSGRQFSNSRSEMNVSTLELGDSALYLCASSLGTATTSGANVLTFGAGSRLTVL.